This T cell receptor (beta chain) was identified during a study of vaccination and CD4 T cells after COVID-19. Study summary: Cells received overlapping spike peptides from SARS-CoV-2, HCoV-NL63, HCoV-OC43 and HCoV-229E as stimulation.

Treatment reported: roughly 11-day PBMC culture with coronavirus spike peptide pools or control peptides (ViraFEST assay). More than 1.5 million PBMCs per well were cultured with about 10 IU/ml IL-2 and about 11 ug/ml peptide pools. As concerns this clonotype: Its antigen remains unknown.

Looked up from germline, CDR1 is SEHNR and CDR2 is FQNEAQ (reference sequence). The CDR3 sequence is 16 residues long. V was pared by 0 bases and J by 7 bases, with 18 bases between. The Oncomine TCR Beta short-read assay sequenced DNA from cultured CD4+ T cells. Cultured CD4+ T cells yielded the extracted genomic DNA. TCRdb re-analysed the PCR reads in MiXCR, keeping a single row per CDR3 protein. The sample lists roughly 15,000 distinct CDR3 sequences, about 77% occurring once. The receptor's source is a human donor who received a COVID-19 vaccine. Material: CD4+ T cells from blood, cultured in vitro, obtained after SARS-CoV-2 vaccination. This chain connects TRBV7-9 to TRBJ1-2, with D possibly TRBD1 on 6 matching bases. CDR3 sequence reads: CASSLANWGQGGGYTF. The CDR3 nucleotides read TGTGCCAGCAGCTTAGCGAACTGGGGGCAAGGTGGTGGCTACACCTTC.